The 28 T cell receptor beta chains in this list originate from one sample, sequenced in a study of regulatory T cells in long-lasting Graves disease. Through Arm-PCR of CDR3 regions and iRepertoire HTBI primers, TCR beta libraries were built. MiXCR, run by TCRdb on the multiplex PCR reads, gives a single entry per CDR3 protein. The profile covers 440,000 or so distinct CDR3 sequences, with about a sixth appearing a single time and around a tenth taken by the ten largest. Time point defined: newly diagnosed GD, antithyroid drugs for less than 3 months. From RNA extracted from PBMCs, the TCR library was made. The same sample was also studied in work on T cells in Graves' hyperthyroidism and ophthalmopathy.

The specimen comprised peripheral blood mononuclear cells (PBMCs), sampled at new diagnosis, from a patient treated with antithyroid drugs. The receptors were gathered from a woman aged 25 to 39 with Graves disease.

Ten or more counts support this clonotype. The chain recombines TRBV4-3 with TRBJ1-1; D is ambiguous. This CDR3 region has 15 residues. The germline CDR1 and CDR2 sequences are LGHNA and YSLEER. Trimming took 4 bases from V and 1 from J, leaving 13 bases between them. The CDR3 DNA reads TGCGCCAGCAGCCCATCACACCCTGGGAACACTGAAGCTTTCTTT. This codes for CASSPSHPGNTEAFF.

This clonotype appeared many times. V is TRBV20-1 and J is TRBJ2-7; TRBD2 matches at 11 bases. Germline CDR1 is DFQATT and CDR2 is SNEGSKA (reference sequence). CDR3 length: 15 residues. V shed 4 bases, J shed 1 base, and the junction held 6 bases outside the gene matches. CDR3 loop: CSATHSGRGSYEQYF. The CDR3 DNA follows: TGCAGTGCTACCCATAGCGGGAGGGGATCCTACGAGCAGTACTTC.

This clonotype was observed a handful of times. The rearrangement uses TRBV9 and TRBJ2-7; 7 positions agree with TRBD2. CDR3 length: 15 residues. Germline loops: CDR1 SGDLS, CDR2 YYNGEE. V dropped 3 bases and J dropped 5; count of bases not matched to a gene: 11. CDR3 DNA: TGTGCCAGCAGCGCGGGGGAGGGCCCCGAGGACGAGCAGTACTTC. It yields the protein CASSAGEGPEDEQYF.

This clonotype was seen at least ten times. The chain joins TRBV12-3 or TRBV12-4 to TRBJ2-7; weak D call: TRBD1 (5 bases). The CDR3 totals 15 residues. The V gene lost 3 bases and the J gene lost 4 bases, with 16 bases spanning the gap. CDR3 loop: CASSFDSRQSYEQYF. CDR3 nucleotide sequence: TGTGCCAGCAGTTTCGACAGCCGTCAATCATACGAGCAGTACTTC.

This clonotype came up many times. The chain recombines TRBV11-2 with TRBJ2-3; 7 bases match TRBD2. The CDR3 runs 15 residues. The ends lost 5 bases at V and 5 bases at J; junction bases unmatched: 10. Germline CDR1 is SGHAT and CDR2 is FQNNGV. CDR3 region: CASSPELGRVDTQYF. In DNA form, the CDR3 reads TGTGCCAGCAGCCCAGAACTGGGGAGGGTAGATACGCAGTATTTT.

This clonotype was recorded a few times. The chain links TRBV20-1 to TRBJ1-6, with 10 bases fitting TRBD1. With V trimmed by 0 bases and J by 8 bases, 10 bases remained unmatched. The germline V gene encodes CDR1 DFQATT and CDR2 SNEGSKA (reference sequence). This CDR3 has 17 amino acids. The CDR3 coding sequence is TGCAGTGCTAGAGATCGAGGGACAGGGGTCTTCTATTCACCCCTCCACTTT. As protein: CSARDRGTGVFYSPLHF.

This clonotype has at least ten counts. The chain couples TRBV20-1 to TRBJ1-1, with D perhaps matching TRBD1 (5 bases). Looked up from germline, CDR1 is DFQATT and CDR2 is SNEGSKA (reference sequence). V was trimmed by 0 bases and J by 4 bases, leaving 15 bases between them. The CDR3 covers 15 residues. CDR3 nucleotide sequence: TGCAGTGCTAGAGATCTGGCGGGGGAGGGCACTGAAGCTTTCTTT. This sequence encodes CSARDLAGEGTEAFF.

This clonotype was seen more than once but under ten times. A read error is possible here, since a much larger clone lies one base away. The CDR3 DNA follows: TGTGCCTGGGCCCCGGGACACGGAGGGATCCAGTACTTC. Encoded protein: CAWAPGHGGIQYF. J is TRBJ2-5 and V is TRBV30; tentatively, D is TRBD1 or TRBD2 (6 bases each). V was clipped by 5 bases and J by 10 bases, with 20 bases between them. Germline values: CDR1 GTSNPN, CDR2 SVGIG (reference sequence). The CDR3 sequence is 13 residues long.

CDR3 sequence reads: CASSFFGTSGANVLTF. Here the CDR3 DNA reads TGTGCCAGCAGTTTTTTCGGGACCTCTGGGGCCAACGTCCTGACTTTC. This chain joins TRBV27 and TRBJ2-6; the D call may be TRBD1 or TRBD2 (5 bases each). Germline CDR1 and CDR2: MNHEY and SMNVEV (reference sequence). V shed 3 bases and J shed 0 bases, with 9 bases lying between them. This CDR3 spans 16 amino acids.

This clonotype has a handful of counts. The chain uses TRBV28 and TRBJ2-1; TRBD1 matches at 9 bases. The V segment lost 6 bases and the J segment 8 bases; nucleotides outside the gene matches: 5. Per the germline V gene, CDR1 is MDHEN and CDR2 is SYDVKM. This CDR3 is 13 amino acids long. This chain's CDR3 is CASSWDREDEQFF. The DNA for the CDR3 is TGTGCCAGCAGCTGGGACAGGGAGGATGAGCAGTTCTTC.

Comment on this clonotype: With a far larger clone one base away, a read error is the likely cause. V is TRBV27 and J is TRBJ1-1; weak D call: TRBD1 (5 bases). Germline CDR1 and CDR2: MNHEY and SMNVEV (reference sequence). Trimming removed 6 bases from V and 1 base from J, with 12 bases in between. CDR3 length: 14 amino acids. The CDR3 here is CASRIRGGNTEAFF. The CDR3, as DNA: TGTGCCAGCAGAATACGGGGGGGGAACACTGAAGCTTTCTTT.

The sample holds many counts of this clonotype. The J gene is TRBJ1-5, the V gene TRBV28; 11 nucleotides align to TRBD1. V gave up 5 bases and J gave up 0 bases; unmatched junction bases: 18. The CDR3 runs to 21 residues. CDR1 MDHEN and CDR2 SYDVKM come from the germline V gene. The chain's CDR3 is CASSRDRGTAENPYSNQPQHF. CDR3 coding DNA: TGTGCCAGCAGTCGGGACAGGGGGACTGCCGAAAACCCCTATAGCAATCAGCCCCAGCATTTT.

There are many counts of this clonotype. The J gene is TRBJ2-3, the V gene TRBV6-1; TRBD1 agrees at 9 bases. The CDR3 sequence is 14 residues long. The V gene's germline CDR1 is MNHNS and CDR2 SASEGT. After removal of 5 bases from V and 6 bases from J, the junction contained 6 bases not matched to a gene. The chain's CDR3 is CASSLQGAEDTQYF. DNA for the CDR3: TGTGCCAGCAGTCTACAGGGGGCTGAGGATACGCAGTATTTT.

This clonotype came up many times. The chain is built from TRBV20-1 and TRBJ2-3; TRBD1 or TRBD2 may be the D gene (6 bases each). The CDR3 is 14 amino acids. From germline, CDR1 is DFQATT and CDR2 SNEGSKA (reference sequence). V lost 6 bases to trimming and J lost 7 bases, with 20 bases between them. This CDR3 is CSAQLGGSSYTQYF. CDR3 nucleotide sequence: TGCAGTGCCCAGCTAGGGGGGAGTTCTTATACGCAGTATTTT.

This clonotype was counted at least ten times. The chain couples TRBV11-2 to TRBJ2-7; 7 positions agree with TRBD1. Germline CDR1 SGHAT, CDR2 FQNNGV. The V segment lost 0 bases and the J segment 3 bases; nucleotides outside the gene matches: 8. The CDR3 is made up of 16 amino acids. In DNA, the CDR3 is TGTGCCAGCAGCTTAGATGGAAGACAGGGATTCTACGAGCAGTACTTC. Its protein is CASSLDGRQGFYEQYF.

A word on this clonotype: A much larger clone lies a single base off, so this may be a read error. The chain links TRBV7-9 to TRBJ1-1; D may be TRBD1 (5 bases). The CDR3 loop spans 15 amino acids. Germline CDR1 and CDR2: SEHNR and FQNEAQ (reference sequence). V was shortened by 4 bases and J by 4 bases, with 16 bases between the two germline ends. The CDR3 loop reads CASSSILGAPTEAFF. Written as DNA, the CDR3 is TGTGCCAGCAGCTCGATATTAGGGGCCCCCACTGAAGCTTTCTTT. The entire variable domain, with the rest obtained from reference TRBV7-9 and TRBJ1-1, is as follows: DTGVSQNPRHKITKRGQNVTFRCDPISEHNRLYWYRQTLGQGPEFLTYFQNEAQLEKSRLLSDRFSAERPKGSFSTLEIQRTEQGDSAMYLCASSSILGAPTEAFFGQGTRLTVV.

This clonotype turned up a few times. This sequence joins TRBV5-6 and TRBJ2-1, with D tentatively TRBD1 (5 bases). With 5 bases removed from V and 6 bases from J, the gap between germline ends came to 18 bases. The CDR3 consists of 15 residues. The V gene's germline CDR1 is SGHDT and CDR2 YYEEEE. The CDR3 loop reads CASRSDRTVVNEQFF. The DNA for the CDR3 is TGTGCCAGCAGATCCGACAGAACGGTAGTCAATGAGCAGTTCTTC.

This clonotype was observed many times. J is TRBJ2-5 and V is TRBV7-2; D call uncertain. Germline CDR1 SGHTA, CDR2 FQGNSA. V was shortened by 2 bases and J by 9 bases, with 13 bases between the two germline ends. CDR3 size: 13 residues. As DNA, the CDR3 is TGTGCCAGCAGCTTAAATGGATATTCGGCCCAGTACTTC. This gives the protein CASSLNGYSAQYF.

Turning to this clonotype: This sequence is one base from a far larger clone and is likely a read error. CDR3 protein: CASSKGGTQYF. DNA of the CDR3: TGTGCCAGCAGTAAGGGGGGGACCCAGTACTTC. V and J are TRBV28 and TRBJ2-5; the D gene could be TRBD1 or TRBD2 (6 bases each). From germline, CDR1 is MDHEN and CDR2 SYDVKM. The CDR3 runs 11 residues. Trimming stripped 5 bases from V and 7 bases from J, with 8 bases between.

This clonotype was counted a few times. The CDR3 region is CASSPRDLRTYEQYF. The CDR3, as DNA: TGTGCCAGCAGCCCCCGGGACTTGAGAACATACGAGCAGTACTTC. This chain uses TRBV7-8 with TRBJ2-7, with D possibly being TRBD2 (6 bases). Germline assignment: CDR1 SGHVS and CDR2 FQNEAQ. The germline V and J ends were trimmed by 5 bases and 4 bases, with 18 bases remaining between them. The CDR3 runs to 15 residues.

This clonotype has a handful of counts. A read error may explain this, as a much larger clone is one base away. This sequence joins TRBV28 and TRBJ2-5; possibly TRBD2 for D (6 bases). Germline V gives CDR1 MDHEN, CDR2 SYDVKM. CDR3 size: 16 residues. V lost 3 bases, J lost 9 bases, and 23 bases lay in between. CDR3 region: CASSFSRALGGEAQYF. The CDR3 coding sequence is TGTGCCAGCAGTTTCTCCAGGGCCCTCGGAGGGGAGGCCCAGTACTTC. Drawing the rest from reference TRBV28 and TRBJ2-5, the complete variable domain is DVKVTQSSRYLVKRTGEKVFLECVQDMDHENMFWYRQDPGLGLRLIYFSYDVKMKEKGDIPEGYSVSREKKERFSLILESASTNQTSMYLCASSFSRALGGEAQYFGPGTRLLVL.

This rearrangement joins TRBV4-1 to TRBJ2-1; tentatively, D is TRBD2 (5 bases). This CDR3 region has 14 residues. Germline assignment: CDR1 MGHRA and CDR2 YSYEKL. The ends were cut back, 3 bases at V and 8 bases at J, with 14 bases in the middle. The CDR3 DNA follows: TGCGCCAGCAGCCAGGGGATACTAGTCGATGAGCAGTTCTTC. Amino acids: CASSQGILVDEQFF.

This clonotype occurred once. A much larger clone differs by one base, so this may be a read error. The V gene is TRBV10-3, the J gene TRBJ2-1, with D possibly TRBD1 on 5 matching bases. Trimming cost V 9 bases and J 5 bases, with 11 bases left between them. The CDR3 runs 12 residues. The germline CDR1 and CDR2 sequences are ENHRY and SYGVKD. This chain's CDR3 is CAIQTAHNEQFF. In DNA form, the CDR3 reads TGTGCCATACAGACAGCGCACAATGAGCAGTTCTTC.

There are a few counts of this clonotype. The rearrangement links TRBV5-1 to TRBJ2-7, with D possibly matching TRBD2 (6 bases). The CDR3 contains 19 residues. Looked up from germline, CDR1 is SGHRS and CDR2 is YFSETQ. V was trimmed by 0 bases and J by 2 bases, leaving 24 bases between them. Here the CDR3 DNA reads TGCGCCAGCAGCTTGGCACATCAAAGCCGGGTTAGCGGCACCTACGAGCAGTACTTC. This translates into CASSLAHQSRVSGTYEQYF.

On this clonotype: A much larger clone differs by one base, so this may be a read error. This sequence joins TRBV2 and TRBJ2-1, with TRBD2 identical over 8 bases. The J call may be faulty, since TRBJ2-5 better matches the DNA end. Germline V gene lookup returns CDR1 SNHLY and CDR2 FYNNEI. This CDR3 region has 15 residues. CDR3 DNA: TGTGCCGGCGAAGAGGCGGGAGGAAGGGGAGAGACCCAGTACTTC. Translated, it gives CAGEEAGGRGETQYF.

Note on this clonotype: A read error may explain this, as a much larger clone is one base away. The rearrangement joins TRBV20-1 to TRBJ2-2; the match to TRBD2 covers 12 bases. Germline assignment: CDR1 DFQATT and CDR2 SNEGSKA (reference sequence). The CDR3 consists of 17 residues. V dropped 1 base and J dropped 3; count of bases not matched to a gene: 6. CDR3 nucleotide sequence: TGCAGTGCTAGAGGTCGACTAGCGGGAGCCGACACCGGGGAGCTGTTTTTT. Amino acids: CSARGRLAGADTGELFF.

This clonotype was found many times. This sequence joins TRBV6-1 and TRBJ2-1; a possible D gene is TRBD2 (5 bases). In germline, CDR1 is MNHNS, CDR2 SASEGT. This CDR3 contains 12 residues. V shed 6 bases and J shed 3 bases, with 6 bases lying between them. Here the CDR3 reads CASRRDYNEQFF. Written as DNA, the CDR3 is TGTGCCAGCAGACGGGACTACAATGAGCAGTTCTTC.

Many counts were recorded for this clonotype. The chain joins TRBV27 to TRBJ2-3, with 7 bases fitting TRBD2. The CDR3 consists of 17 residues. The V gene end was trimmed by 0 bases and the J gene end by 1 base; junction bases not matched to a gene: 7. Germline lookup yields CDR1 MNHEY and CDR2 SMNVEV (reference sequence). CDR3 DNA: TGTGCCAGCAGTTTATCGATGAGCGGGATACGCACAGATACGCAGTATTTT. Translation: CASSLSMSGIRTDTQYF.